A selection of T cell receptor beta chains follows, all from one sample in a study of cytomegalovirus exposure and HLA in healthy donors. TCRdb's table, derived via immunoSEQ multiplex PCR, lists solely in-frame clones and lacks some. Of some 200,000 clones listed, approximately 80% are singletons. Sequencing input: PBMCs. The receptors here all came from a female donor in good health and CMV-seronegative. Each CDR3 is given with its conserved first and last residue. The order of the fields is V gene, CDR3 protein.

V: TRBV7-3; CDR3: CASSLHQRSEQYF
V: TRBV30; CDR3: CAWRYGYGYTF
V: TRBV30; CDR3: CAWSGLGQGADTQYF
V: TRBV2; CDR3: CASSRLVVPQETQYF
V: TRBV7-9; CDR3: CASTADRGQETQYF
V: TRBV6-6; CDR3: CASSYTRGGTGELFF
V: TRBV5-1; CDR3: CASSHEAAPGTEAFF
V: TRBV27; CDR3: CASGADRFSYEQYF
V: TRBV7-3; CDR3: CASSAQYTGELFF
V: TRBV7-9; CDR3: CASSLLGGETQYF
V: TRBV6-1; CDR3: CASSTTSGMVYEQYF
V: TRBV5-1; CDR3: CASSLPVAGGPQRELFF
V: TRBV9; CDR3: CASGEGSGGVQNEQFF
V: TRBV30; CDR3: CAWMVWRTSGSGGELFF
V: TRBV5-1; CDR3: CASSFMGARSGDNEQFF
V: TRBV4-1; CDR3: CASSRRTGSPYEQYF
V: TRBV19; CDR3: CANSRDREAFF
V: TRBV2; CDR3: CASSVQGGQAFF
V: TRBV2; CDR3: CASSNRQGTEAFF
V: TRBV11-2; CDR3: CASSLLARNNEQFF
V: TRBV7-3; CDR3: CASSRGPVGNEQFF
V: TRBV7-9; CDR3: CASSGVGPGLGRKLFF
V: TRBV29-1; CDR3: CSVLDRVKNTEAFF
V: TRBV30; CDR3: CAWSVARTGRYEQYF
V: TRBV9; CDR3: CASSVAHKNTEAFF
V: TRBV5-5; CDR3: CASSPRDSYGYTF